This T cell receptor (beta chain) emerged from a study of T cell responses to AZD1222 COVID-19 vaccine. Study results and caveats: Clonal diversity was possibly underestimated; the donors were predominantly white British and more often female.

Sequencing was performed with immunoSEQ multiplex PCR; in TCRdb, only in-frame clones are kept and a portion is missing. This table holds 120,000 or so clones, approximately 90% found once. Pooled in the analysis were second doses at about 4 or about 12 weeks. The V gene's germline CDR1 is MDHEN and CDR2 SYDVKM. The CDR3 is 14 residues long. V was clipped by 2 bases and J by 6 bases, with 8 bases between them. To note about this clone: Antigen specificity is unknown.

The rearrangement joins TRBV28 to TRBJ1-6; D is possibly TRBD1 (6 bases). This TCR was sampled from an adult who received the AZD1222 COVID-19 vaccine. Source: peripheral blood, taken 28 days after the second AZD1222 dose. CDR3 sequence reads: CASSLGQSNSPLHF. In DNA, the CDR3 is TGTGCCAGCAGTTTAGGACAGAGTAATTCACCCCTCCACTTT.